Below are 29 T cell receptor beta chains sequenced from a single sample in a study of blood T cell repertoires in COVID-19. TCRdb keeps only in-frame clones here, not all; method: immunoSEQ multiplex PCR. Of 30,000 to 35,000 clones in the sample, around 90% are singletons; the top ten hold more than 9%. Sample: peripheral blood. These receptors originate from a human donor with active COVID-19. The donor label of this sample is uncertain.

This clone is a singleton in its sample. The DNA for the CDR3 is TGTGCCAGCAGGGACGGGGGGTCCACCGGGGAGCTGTTTTTT. Translation gives CASRDGGSTGELFF. The chain recombines TRBV2 with TRBJ2-2, with 7 bases fitting TRBD2. The CDR3 has 14 residues. Germline V gives CDR1 SNHLY, CDR2 FYNNEI. The trim removed 6 bases at V and 4 bases at J, leaving 5 bases unmatched.

The V and J genes are TRBV7-2 and TRBJ2-1; 8 nucleotides align to TRBD2. J was trimmed by 4 bases and V by 5 bases; bases with no gene match: 7. The length of the CDR3 is 15 residues. The germline V gene has CDR1 SGHTA and CDR2 FQGNSA. The CDR3 nucleotides read TGTGCCAGCAGCCCTGAGGGCGGGGGGTACAATGAGCAGTTCTTC. Translating it yields CASSPEGGGYNEQFF.

The chain is built from TRBV30 and TRBJ2-1; D might be TRBD2 (6 bases). The germline V and J ends were trimmed by 3 bases and 4 bases, with 19 bases remaining between them. This CDR3 is 16 amino acids long. In germline, CDR1 is GTSNPN, CDR2 SVGIG (reference sequence). The CDR3 is CAWSAGRGRDYNEQFF. DNA of the CDR3: TGTGCCTGGAGCGCAGGGCGGGGTCGGGATTACAATGAGCAGTTCTTC.

The chain couples TRBV6-5 to TRBJ1-6; 7 bases match TRBD1. Per germline, CDR1 MNHEY and CDR2 SVGAGI. Germline trimming cut 7 bases from V and 6 bases from J; bases unmatched to any gene: 6. This CDR3 has 14 amino acids. The CDR3 DNA reads as TGTGCCAGCACCACAGGACAGGTTAATTCACCCCTCCACTTT. It encodes CASTTGQVNSPLHF.

This clone occurred once. In DNA form, the CDR3 reads TGCGCCAGCGCCCTCTCCGGAGTTGGAACCGGGGAGCTGTTTTTT. Protein product: CASALSGVGTGELFF. The genes are TRBV5-1 and TRBJ2-2; D is ambiguous. The length of the CDR3 is 15 residues. Trimming took 7 bases from V and 5 from J, leaving 18 bases between them. CDR1 SGHRS and CDR2 YFSETQ come from the germline V gene.

V gene TRBV19 combines with J gene TRBJ2-7, with 8 bases matching TRBD1. With 6 bases clipped from V and 1 base from J, the junction kept 8 bases outside the gene matches. Germline values: CDR1 LNHDA, CDR2 SQIVND (reference sequence). This CDR3 spans 15 amino acids. CDR3 sequence (DNA): TGTGCCAGTAGCTTCCAGGGGGCAAGATCCTACGAGCAGTACTTC. It translates to CASSFQGARSYEQYF.

By sample share, this clone is medium-sized (0.01 to 0.1%). The chain joins TRBV6-1 to TRBJ1-1, with a weak D call TRBD1 (6 bases). Trimming took 1 base from V and 5 from J, leaving 14 bases between them. The length of the CDR3 is 15 residues. Germline loops: CDR1 MNHNS, CDR2 SASEGT. The CDR3 DNA follows: TGTGCCAGCAGTGAAGAACAGGGCATCATAACTGAAGCTTTCTTT. Translating it yields CASSEEQGIITEAFF.

The chain combines TRBV28 with TRBJ1-2, with 9 bases that match TRBD1. This CDR3 region has 14 residues. From germline, CDR1 is MDHEN and CDR2 SYDVKM. V was clipped by 3 bases and J by 3 bases; unmatched bases: 2. As DNA, the CDR3 is TGTGCCAGCAGTTTTGACAGGGGGTACTATGGCTACACCTTC. This codes for CASSFDRGYYGYTF.

The J gene is TRBJ2-7, the V gene TRBV2; 10 positions match TRBD1. The germline V gene has CDR1 SNHLY and CDR2 FYNNEI. The V segment lost 2 bases and the J segment 3 bases; nucleotides outside the gene matches: 4. The CDR3 loop spans 15 amino acids. The CDR3 DNA reads TGTGCCAGCAGTGAAATTGGACAGGGGGTCTACGAGCAGTACTTC. Translation gives CASSEIGQGVYEQYF.

This chain uses TRBV5-1 with TRBJ2-1, with D perhaps matching TRBD2 (6 bases). The germline V and J ends were trimmed by 0 bases and 0 bases, with 16 bases remaining between them. CDR1 is SGHRS, CDR2 YFSETQ, per germline. This CDR3 contains 18 residues. The CDR3 is CASSLASGLPSSYNEQFF. The CDR3 coding sequence is TGCGCCAGCAGCTTGGCCAGCGGGTTGCCTAGCTCCTACAATGAGCAGTTCTTC.

The chain carries TRBV5-1 and TRBJ2-1; 9 bases match TRBD1. The junction had 13 bases not matched to a gene; V was cut back by 1 base and J by 8 bases. The CDR3 totals 17 residues. Germline CDR1 and CDR2: SGHRS and YFSETQ. CDR3 amino acids: CASSLQLRGQGWHEQFF. Written as DNA, the CDR3 is TGCGCCAGCAGCTTGCAGCTCCGGGGACAGGGATGGCATGAGCAGTTCTTC.

The chain uses TRBV27 and TRBJ2-3; the D gene is possibly TRBD1 (6 bases). The germline V and J ends were trimmed by 5 bases and 1 base, with 13 bases remaining between them. Per germline, CDR1 MNHEY and CDR2 SMNVEV (reference sequence). The CDR3 has 15 amino acids. CDR3 nucleotides: TGTGCCAGCAGTCGGACGACAGGTCGCACAGATACGCAGTATTTT. It encodes CASSRTTGRTDTQYF.

V usage is TRBV6-2 or TRBV6-3 and J usage is TRBJ2-2, with 10 bases identical to TRBD1. There are 16 residues in the CDR3. V shed 4 bases and J 5 bases; nucleotides not matched to a gene: 7. Germline CDR1 MNHEY, CDR2 SVGEGT. The CDR3 DNA reads TGTGCCAGCAGTTGGATGACAGGGGGCGGAACCGGGGAGCTGTTTTTT. Translation gives CASSWMTGGGTGELFF.

The CDR3: CASSGVRYGYTF. The CDR3 region has the DNA TGTGCCAGCTCGGGTGTTCGTTATGGCTACACCTTC. V gene TRBV12-3 or TRBV12-4 combines with J gene TRBJ1-2; D remains ambiguous. This CDR3 has 12 residues. Trimming took off 8 bases at V and 5 bases at J, with 12 bases between the two ends.

J is TRBJ1-2 and V is TRBV5-1, with 7 bases fitting TRBD1. In germline, CDR1 is SGHRS, CDR2 YFSETQ. With 4 bases clipped from V and 2 bases from J, the junction kept 14 bases outside the gene matches. This CDR3 comprises 17 residues. CDR3 nucleotide sequence: TGCGCCAGCAGCCCGGGCCCCACAGGGGCACTAAACTATGGCTACACCTTC. As protein: CASSPGPTGALNYGYTF.

In DNA form, the CDR3 reads TGTGCCAGCAGCGTAGGGAGCTTCCTCGATACGCAGTATTTT. Translating it yields CASSVGSFLDTQYF. This chain links TRBV9 with TRBJ2-3; no clear D gene. V was pared by 0 bases and J by 6 bases, with 11 bases between. Germline CDR1 and CDR2: SGDLS and YYNGEE. CDR3 size: 14 residues.

The V call is TRBV5-6, the J call TRBJ1-6; TRBD1 agrees at 10 bases. The germline CDR1 and CDR2 sequences are SGHDT and YYEEEE. The CDR3 extends over 16 amino acids. J was trimmed by 7 bases and V by 5 bases; bases with no gene match: 9. CDR3 residues: CASSLRDRGGNSPLHF. The CDR3 region has the DNA TGTGCCAGCAGTCTCCGGGACAGGGGCGGAAATTCACCCCTCCACTTT.

This clone was counted once. The chain carries TRBV27 and TRBJ2-3; TRBD2 matches 7 bases. CDR3 length: 15 residues. Germline trimming cut 6 bases from V and 3 bases from J; bases unmatched to any gene: 9. Germline CDR1 is MNHEY and CDR2 is SMNVEV (reference sequence). The CDR3 DNA follows: TGTGCCAGCAGCCCCCGTTGGGGGGGGACAGATACGCAGTATTTT. Amino acids: CASSPRWGGTDTQYF.

The chain combines TRBV5-1 with TRBJ1-1; D perhaps matches TRBD1 (5 bases). This CDR3 is 14 amino acids long. CDR1 and CDR2 (germline): SGHRS, YFSETQ. Trimming took off 4 bases at V and 1 base at J, with 11 bases between the two ends. CDR3 nucleotide sequence: TGCGCCAGCAGCGACTCCCAGGGGAACACTGAAGCTTTCTTT. It translates to CASSDSQGNTEAFF. Full variable domain (rest looked up from reference TRBV5-1 and TRBJ1-1): KAGVTQTPRYLIKTRGQQVTLSCSPISGHRSVSWYQQTPGQGLQFLFEYFSETQRNKGNFPGRFSGRQFSNSRSEMNVSTLELGDSALYLCASSDSQGNTEAFFGQGTRLTVV.

V usage is TRBV6-5 and J usage is TRBJ2-2; D perhaps matches TRBD1 (5 bases). Deletions cut 9 bases from V and 3 bases from J, with 11 bases between. Per germline, CDR1 MNHEY and CDR2 SVGAGI. This CDR3 is 13 amino acids long. This CDR3 reads CARAGRDTGELFF. The CDR3 nucleotides are TGTGCCAGGGCCGGCAGGGACACCGGGGAGCTGTTTTTT.

This clone came up once. The chain carries TRBV13 and TRBJ2-7, with TRBD1 as a possible D gene (6 bases). Trimming took off 4 bases at V and 1 base at J, with 20 bases between the two ends. The CDR3 consists of 17 residues. Germline CDR1 PRHDT, CDR2 FYEKMQ (reference sequence). The CDR3 region is CASSSTQLGQGSYEQYF. The CDR3 DNA follows: TGTGCCAGCAGCTCTACTCAACTGGGACAAGGATCCTACGAGCAGTACTTC.

This chain uses TRBV12-3 or TRBV12-4 with TRBJ2-5, with TRBD1 matching over 8 bases. After removal of 5 bases from V and 5 bases from J, the junction contained 4 bases not matched to a gene. This CDR3 has 13 amino acids. The CDR3 loop reads CASSLNRGETQYF. CDR3 coding DNA: TGTGCCAGCAGTCTGAACAGGGGGGAGACCCAGTACTTC.

This chain joins TRBV7-8 and TRBJ2-7, with TRBD2 matching 9 bases. The CDR3 has 15 residues. After removal of 3 bases from V and 2 bases from J, the junction contained 5 bases not matched to a gene. The germline V gene encodes CDR1 SGHVS and CDR2 FQNEAQ. CDR3: CASSLGLAGAYEQYF. In nucleotides, the CDR3 is TGTGCCAGCAGCTTGGGGTTAGCGGGGGCCTACGAGCAGTACTTC.

The J gene is TRBJ2-3, the V gene TRBV11-2; 12 bases are a match to TRBD2. J was trimmed by 5 bases and V by 5 bases; bases with no gene match: 8. Germline V gene data show CDR1 as SGHAT and CDR2 as FQNNGV. This CDR3 spans 16 amino acids. The CDR3 DNA is TGTGCCAGCAGCCCCGGACTAGCGGGATCTGGAGATACGCAGTATTTT. Residues: CASSPGLAGSGDTQYF. Full variable domain (remainder filled in from reference TRBV11-2 and TRBJ2-3): EAGVAQSPRYKIIEKRQSVAFWCNPISGHATLYWYQQILGQGPKLLIQFQNNGVVDDSQLPKDRFSAERLKGVDSTLKIQPAKLEDSAVYLCASSPGLAGSGDTQYFGPGTRLTVL.

V usage is TRBV6-5 and J usage is TRBJ2-7; TRBD1 matches at 8 bases. CDR3 length equals 14 residues. J lost 2 bases, V lost 6 bases, and 6 bases had no gene match. Per the germline V gene, CDR1 is MNHEY and CDR2 is SVGAGI. Here the CDR3 DNA reads TGTGCCAGCAGCCACGACAGGGGCCCCTACGAGCAGTACTTC. This sequence encodes CASSHDRGPYEQYF.

This chain links TRBV11-1 with TRBJ2-3, with a tentative D call TRBD2 (5 bases). The germline V and J ends were trimmed by 5 bases and 0 bases, with 12 bases remaining between them. The germline CDR1 and CDR2 sequences are SGHAT and FQDESV (reference sequence). The CDR3 has 15 amino acids. The CDR3 sequence is CASSQRAGSTDTQYF. CDR3 in DNA: TGTGCCAGCAGCCAAAGGGCGGGTAGCACAGATACGCAGTATTTT.

The J gene is TRBJ2-3, the V gene TRBV18; 8 nucleotides match TRBD2. Trimming removed 6 bases from V and 0 bases from J; junction bases left unmatched: 2. In germline, CDR1 is KGHSH, CDR2 LQKENI. CDR3 length: 14 residues. CDR3 protein: CASSLAGSTDTQYF. CDR3 coding DNA: TGTGCCAGCTCGCTAGCGGGTAGCACAGATACGCAGTATTTT.

J is TRBJ2-5 and V is TRBV7-9; 14 bases align to TRBD2. Looked up from germline, CDR1 is SEHNR and CDR2 is FQNEAQ (reference sequence). The CDR3 totals 17 residues. V was pared by 2 bases and J by 5 bases, with 7 bases of the junction left unmatched. This CDR3 is CASSLLGLAGGMETQYF. CDR3 coding DNA: TGTGCCAGCAGCTTACTAGGACTAGCGGGAGGAATGGAGACCCAGTACTTC. Supplemented by reference TRBV7-9 and TRBJ2-5, the full variable domain reads DTGVSQNPRHKITKRGQNVTFRCDPISEHNRLYWYRQTLGQGPEFLTYFQNEAQLEKSRLLSDRFSAERPKGSFSTLEIQRTEQGDSAMYLCASSLLGLAGGMETQYFGPGTRLLVL.

The rearrangement joins TRBV6-1 to TRBJ2-3, with 12 bases identical to TRBD1. Germline V gives CDR1 MNHNS, CDR2 SASEGT. The V and J ends lost 4 bases and 5 bases, in that order; junction bases with no gene match: 7. The CDR3 totals 16 residues. The CDR3 here is CASSGPGTGGLDTQYF. CDR3 DNA sequence: TGTGCCAGCAGTGGCCCCGGGACAGGGGGCTTAGATACGCAGTATTTT.